This T cell receptor beta chain was observed in a study of regulatory T cells in long-lasting Graves disease. The time point was: persistent/refractory GD, antithyroid drugs over 5 years with positive TRAb. PBMCs were the source of the RNA used for TCR sequencing. iRepertoire HTBI primers and Arm-PCR of CDR3 regions built TCR beta libraries. TCRdb redid the calling of the multiplex PCR reads with MiXCR, one entry per CDR3 protein. This repertoire shows some 470,000 distinct CDR3 sequences, roughly 21% found once; its top ten account for roughly 7%. Study-wide points: Persistent Graves' cases showed lower TCR diversity than newly diagnosed cases. Accuracy may have suffered from the small sample size.

The germline V gene has CDR1 SNHLY and CDR2 FYNNEI. The germline V and J ends were trimmed by 2 bases and 9 bases, with 11 bases remaining between them. CDR3 length: 14 amino acids. This clonotype was seen ten or more times. Its antigen is as yet unknown. J is TRBJ1-6 and V is TRBV2; the D is unclear. The material was peripheral blood mononuclear cells (PBMCs), obtained when the disease was refractory, from a patient treated with antithyroid drugs. The clonotype originates from a female donor with Graves disease. Written as DNA, the CDR3 is TGTGCCAGCAGTGAAAGAGGTCGGGTTTCACCCCTCCACTTT. Protein: CASSERGRVSPLHF.